This T cell receptor beta chain was identified during a study of T cell responses to AZD1222 COVID-19 vaccine (dated by TCRdb to the early 2020s). Study-wide context: TCR sequencing covered more than 230 trial participants: approximately 200 given two doses of AZD1222 and about 26 given two doses of MenACWY control vaccine. Trial participants were enrolled into age subgroups of 18-55, 56-69 and 70-plus years, which contained about 150, 27 and 61 TCR-sequenced participants, respectively.

The sample's time point label, decoded: baseline before first vaccination. The treatment or condition label of this sample denotes: meningococcal conjugate vaccine given as trial control. The vaccinee samples were drawn from two UK trials, COV001 and COV002, one of which was a single-blind randomized controlled phase 2/3 trial testing AZD1222 (ChAdOx1 nCoV-19) in healthy adults. For TCRbeta chain sequencing, PBMC samples were collected from trial participants at day 0 and at day 28 after the second dose. Points on this clone: It has no known antigen specificity. Base qualities were left out, and no much larger clone turns up one base away.

The CDR3 regions of human TCRbeta chains were analyzed by immunosequencing. In the source study's methods: Repertoire TCRs were matched against a reference library of SARS-CoV-2-specific TCRs generated with the MIRA antigen-specificity platform. Breadth was defined as the fraction of unique TCRs that were SARS-CoV-2-associated, and depth was defined as the fraction of total T cells that were SARS-CoV-2-associated. Using the MIRA data, every spike-specific TCR was mapped to the spike region that the TCR reacted to and assigned to either a CD4 or a CD8 class. Log10-transformed breadth and depth values were compared by one-way ANOVA with Sidak's multiple comparisons tests. Imported from immuneACCESS, the table was reduced by TCRdb to in-frame sequences with V and J called. These copies leave out some clones; in studies compared against another copy, an unresolved V gene accounts for under half, and the cause of the remainder is not known. V and J calls and clone size are given by that table; D and trimming were obtained from the DNA. Within this sample are 150,000 or so clones, with 86% of them counted one time only. The ten largest clones take up 5.5% of the sample.

The junction carries 15 bases between V and J, which are trimmed by 7 bases and 6 bases respectively. Based on the germline V gene (reference sequence), the CDR1 and CDR2 sequences are LNHDA and SQIVND. Taken from cysteine to phenylalanine, the CDR3 has 13 residues. This entry keeps only the CDR3 DNA: 39 bases, framed from base 1. What the work shows at the level of the full study, not this receptor alone: The 56-69-year group was small, and its depth increase did not reach significance, likely because of low power. Participants were mostly white British and included more females than males, and it was suggested by the authors that clonal diversity may have been underestimated. Because no samples from the day 14 peak response were available, repertoires could be characterized only after the peak T cell response. Epitopes outside the regions mutated in the B.1.351 and B.1.1.7 variants were reportedly recognized by nearly half of the unique spike-specific TCRs. Conclusions about previously exposed vaccinees are limited because only five or six AZD1222 recipients were SARS-CoV-2 seropositive at baseline. Spike-specific TCR breadth and depth rose significantly after two AZD1222 doses compared with day 0 and with MenACWY recipients. The vaccine-associated CD4 TCRs covered the entire spike protein, and the dominant responses fell in regions 160-218 and 743-854.

The rearrangement combines TRBV19 with TRBJ1-2, with the D gene not confidently named. The sample consisted of peripheral blood, taken on day 0 of MenACWY control vaccination. The TCR comes from an adult in good health. CDR3 reads: CASTQWAVDGYTF. The base sequence is TGTGCCAGTACCCAATGGGCCGTTGATGGCTACACCTTC.